Each of the 18 T cell receptor delta chains below was sequenced from the same sample in a study of gamma-delta T cells after stem cell transplantation. TCRdb ran CATT on the RT-PCR reads. The sample holds thousands of delta-chain clones, around 2% seen once. Input material: gamma-delta T cells. The origin of the receptors is a human donor. It is not recorded whose cells these are; they may come from a transplant donor.

A few counts support this clone. The protein TCRdb lists belongs to a much larger clone and differs from this DNA's translation at residue 2, which points to a read error; the protein shown is made from the DNA. This rearrangement joins TRDV2 to TRDJ3, with TRDD3 identical over 8 bases. Per germline, CDR1 GEAIGNYY and CDR2 EKD. CDR3 length: 19 residues. The CDR3 here is CSCDTVGDTSSWDTRQMFF. As DNA, the CDR3 is TGTTCCTGTGACACCGTAGGGGATACCAGCTCCTGGGACACCCGACAGATGTTTTTC.

This clone showed up just a few times. The likely explanation is a read error, given a far larger clone one base away. The sample has other DNA sequences that encode this CDR3 too. The chain combines TRDV2 with TRDJ1, with TRDD3 matching over 7 bases. The CDR3 is 17 amino acids. Germline V gives CDR1 GEAIGNYY, CDR2 EKD. The junction had 9 bases not matched to a gene; V was cut back by 0 bases and J by 0 bases. The CDR3 DNA follows: TGTGCCTGTGACACCCTGGGGGGTCCCAGGGACACCGATAAACTCATCTTT. Protein: CACDTLGGPRDTDKLIF.

The chain joins TRDV1 to TRDJ1; 10 bases align to TRDD3. The CDR3 sequence is 19 residues long. The ends lost 4 bases at V and 2 bases at J; junction bases unmatched: 16. Germline V gene data show CDR1 as TSWWSYY and CDR2 as QGS. Written as DNA, the CDR3 is TGTGCTCTTGGGGTCCTCTTCCTTACTGGGGGATCACAGACCGATAAACTCATCTTT. It encodes CALGVLFLTGGSQTDKLIF.

This clone has only a few counts. A read error likely explains this, since a far larger clone differs by one base. J is TRDJ3 and V is TRDV2; TRDD3 aligns across 10 bases. This CDR3 spans 21 amino acids. Germline CDR1 is GEAIGNYY and CDR2 is EKD. CDR3 residues: CACDSVEGDTRPTWDARQMFF. CDR3 sequence (DNA): TGTGCCTGTGACTCCGTAGAGGGGGATACGCGACCCACCTGGGACGCCCGACAGATGTTTTTC.

This clone is judged medium-sized (0.01 to 0.1%). A read error likely explains this, since a far larger clone differs by one base. V usage is TRDV2 and J usage is TRDJ1; D gene ambiguous. Germline loops: CDR1 GEAIGNYY, CDR2 EKD. The CDR3 runs to 17 residues. Trimming left V 0 bases short and J 0 bases short, with 16 bases between. This CDR3 reads CACDTVRVGLYTDKLIF. CDR3 bases: TGTGCCTGTGACACCGTTAGGGTCGGATTATACACCGATAAACTCATCTTT.

This clone has a handful of counts. A far larger clone is one nucleotide away, so this likely arose from a read error. This same CDR3 is encoded by further DNA sequences in the sample. The chain carries TRDV2 and TRDJ1; 8 bases match TRDD3. This CDR3 contains 14 residues. Germline V gene sequence: CDR1 GEAIGNYY, CDR2 EKD. CDR3 sequence reads: CACDKLGALDKLIF. The CDR3 coding sequence is TGCGCCTGTGACAAACTGGGGGCTCTCGATAAACTCATCTTT.

This clone occurred a few times. The likely explanation is a read error, given a far larger clone one base away. Within the sample, other DNA sequences also encode this same CDR3. The chain uses TRDV2 and TRDJ1, with a tentative D call TRDD3 (6 bases). The CDR3 covers 15 residues. Germline values: CDR1 GEAIGNYY, CDR2 EKD. The CDR3, as DNA: TGTGCCTGTGACACCTGGGGGCCGCACACCGATAAACTCATTTTT. Translation: CACDTWGPHTDKLIF.

Worth noting for this clone: It is likely a read error: a sequence one base away is far more abundant. This chain connects TRDV2 to TRDJ1, with 9 bases aligning to TRDD3. Germline CDR1 GEAIGNYY, CDR2 EKD. CDR3 length: 14 amino acids. The CDR3 coding sequence is TGTGCCTGTGACCGACTGGGGGAGTCCGATAAACCCATCTTT. Translation: CACDRLGESDKPIF.

As to this clone: The likely explanation is a read error, given a far larger clone one base away. Within the sample, other DNA sequences also encode this same CDR3. V is TRDV2 and J is TRDJ1; D is perhaps TRDD3 (6 bases). Trimming took 1 base from V and 0 from J, leaving 17 bases between them. Looked up from germline, CDR1 is GEAIGNYY and CDR2 is EKD. The length of the CDR3 is 17 residues. The CDR3 protein is CACDTLVGGQYTDKLIF. The DNA for the CDR3 is TGTGCCTGTGACACTCTCGTTGGGGGGCAATACACCGATAAACTCATCTTT.

This clone is large by share. Additional DNA sequences in this sample encode the identical CDR3. This chain connects TRDV2 to TRDJ1, with 10 bases identical to TRDD3. The ends lost 1 base at V and 1 base at J; junction bases unmatched: 17. Per the germline V gene, CDR1 is GEAIGNYY and CDR2 is EKD. The CDR3 consists of 20 residues. The CDR3 reads CACDTVYGGDTRGATDKLIF. In DNA form, the CDR3 reads TGTGCCTGTGACACGGTCTATGGGGGGGATACGCGGGGGGCCACCGATAAACTCATCTTT.

Remarks on this clone: The same CDR3 can be traced to other DNA sequences in this sample. V is TRDV2 and J is TRDJ1, with 10 bases lining up with TRDD3. CDR1 is GEAIGNYY and CDR2 is EKD in the germline V gene. The J segment lost 7 bases and the V segment lost 6 bases, leaving 10 bases of the junction unmatched. CDR3 length equals 14 residues. CDR3 region: CACLLLGDRGKLIF. The CDR3 DNA is TGTGCCTGTCTTCTACTGGGGGATCGAGGTAAACTCATCTTT.

Note on this clone: A clone one base away is much larger, so this may be a read error. In the same sample, other DNA sequences code for this CDR3. The V call is TRDV2, the J call TRDJ1, with 7 bases matching TRDD3. This CDR3 is built from 20 residues. CDR1 and CDR2 (germline): GEAIGNYY, EKD. As DNA, the CDR3 is TGTGCCTGTGACACTATATCTGGGGGCCTTCGTCCCTCGGCCTCCGATAAACTCATCTTC. Translation: CACDTISGGLRPSASDKLIF.

The table lists this clone with a few counts. The protein TCRdb gives is from a much larger clone and does not agree with this DNA's translation at residue 9, likely a read error; the protein shown here comes from the DNA. The V gene is TRDV2, the J gene TRDJ1, with 10 bases that match TRDD3. Trimming cost V 1 base and J 0 bases; bases outside gene matches: 7. The CDR3 is made up of 17 amino acids. In germline, CDR1 is GEAIGNYY, CDR2 EKD. Here the CDR3 reads CACDTLGDMAYTDKLIF. DNA for the CDR3: TGTGCCTGTGACACGCTGGGGGATATGGCGTACACCGATAAACTCATCTTT.

By its share, this clone is medium-sized. This likely stems from a read error, as it lies one base from a far larger clone. This specimen includes other DNA sequences encoding the same CDR3. V and J are TRDV2 and TRDJ3, with 8 bases that match TRDD3. Germline V gives CDR1 GEAIGNYY, CDR2 EKD. The CDR3 runs to 19 residues. CDR3 sequence: CACDTTGGYSSWDTRQMFF. The DNA for the CDR3 is TGTGCCTGTGACACCACTGGGGGCTATAGCTCCTGGGACACCCGACAGATGTTCTTC.

On this clone: The protein that TCRdb holds for this DNA derives from a much larger clone and differs from the translated DNA at residue 14, which likely indicates a read error; the protein shown here is translated from the DNA. This chain uses TRDV2 with TRDJ3; 12 positions match TRDD3. This CDR3 comprises 20 residues. Germline values: CDR1 GEAIGNYY, CDR2 EKD. The CDR3 DNA sequence: TGTGCCTGTGACACGACTGGGGGATACTCGAGCTCCTGGGGCACCCGACAGATGTTTTTC. As protein: CACDTTGGYSSSWGTRQMFF.

This clone is medium-sized. The sample has other DNA sequences that encode this CDR3 too. The chain links TRDV2 to TRDJ1; the D is unclear. The CDR3 spans 15 residues. The V end lost 1 base, the J end lost 0 bases, and 11 bases lay between the germline ends. The germline V gene encodes CDR1 GEAIGNYY and CDR2 EKD. The CDR3 spells CACDTLVVNTDKLIF. DNA for the CDR3: TGTGCCTGTGACACGTTGGTGGTTAACACCGATAAACTCATCTTT.

About this clone itself: The protein in TCRdb stems from a much larger clone and differs at residue 4 from this DNA's translation, likely a read error; here the protein is translated from the DNA. This rearrangement joins TRDV2 to TRDJ1; D is perhaps TRDD3 (6 bases). V shed 5 bases and J shed 2 bases, with 14 bases lying between them. This CDR3 is 14 amino acids long. Germline V CDR1 and CDR2: GEAIGNYY, EKD. The CDR3 is CACGLTGRTDKLIF. In DNA form, the CDR3 reads TGTGCCTGTGGCCTGACTGGGAGGACCGATAAACTCATCTTT.

This clone was picked up a small number of times. The protein TCRdb gives is from a much larger clone and does not agree with this DNA's translation at residue 3, likely a read error; the protein shown here comes from the DNA. The CDR3 here is CAGDTVEVLGDTHDKLIF. The CDR3 nucleotides read TGTGCCGGTGACACCGTTGAGGTCCTGGGGGATACTCACGATAAACTCATCTTT. This chain uses TRDV2 with TRDJ1, with 11 bases matching TRDD3. The germline CDR1 and CDR2 sequences are GEAIGNYY and EKD. The CDR3 contains 18 residues.